Sequencing of this T cell receptor (beta chain) was carried out in a study of T-cell reconstitution after alpha-beta-depleted transplantation in children (dated by TCRdb to the mid-2010s). Regarding the complete study: Using TCR repertoire profiling, the study quantitatively followed how T-cell immune reconstitution unfolded in children after TCRalphabeta/CD19-depleted allogeneic hematopoietic cell transplantation. The research as a whole found: Hyperexpanded clone frequencies declined over subsequent months; after one year, T-cell counts and TCRbeta diversity were mostly attributed to newly produced T cells. In some patients, high TCRbeta diversity at day 60 was attributed to recipient T cells and intrathymic progenitors that had survived conditioning. Apparently early alphabetaT-cell count recovery about two months after transplant reportedly relied on only several hundred rapidly expanded clones derived from non-depleted graft cells.

The sample's treatment or condition label is to be understood as: allogeneic hematopoietic cell transplantation with graft depleted of TCRalphabeta T cells and CD19 B cells. The children who served as transplant recipients had been given grafts of TCRalphabeta/CD19-depleted allogeneic hematopoietic cells. The CDR3 has 14 amino acids, counting the end cysteine and phenylalanine. Solely the CDR3 DNA is kept, with 42 bases framed from the first base. Taken from the germline V gene, the CDR1 and CDR2 loops are SGDLS and YYNGEE. V is shortened by 0 bases, J by 3 bases, and the region joining them spans 10 bases. Libraries came from PCR. TCRdb lists the instrument as Illumina HiSeq 2500. Molecular barcoding was employed in the preparation of TCR libraries, with unique molecular identifiers being used to normalize TCRbeta repertoire quantification. TCRdb reprocessing: public reads trimmed at Q25 with fastp, clones called with MiXCR, in-frame beta chains kept. Each CDR3 protein appears once, grouped with its most common genes and DNA. Counted in this sample were around 490,000 distinct CDR3 sequences; about an eighth of them appeared once. Roughly 15% of the sample rests with the top ten.

This clonotype was counted ten times or more. Its specific antigen is unknown. No base qualities exist here, and no much larger clone lies one base off it. The sample in question was PBMCs, mostly from graft donor cells, obtained 180 days after TCRalphabeta/CD19-depleted stem cell transplant. The chain joins TRBV9 to TRBJ2-7; the D segment cannot be called with confidence. This TCR was sampled from a female patient between 2 and 15 years old who had a stem cell transplant for aplastic anemia, so the T cells may come from the graft donor. CDR3 protein: CASSVGPIGYEQYF. The DNA sequence is TGTGCCAGCAGCGTAGGACCGATAGGCTACGAGCAGTACTTC.